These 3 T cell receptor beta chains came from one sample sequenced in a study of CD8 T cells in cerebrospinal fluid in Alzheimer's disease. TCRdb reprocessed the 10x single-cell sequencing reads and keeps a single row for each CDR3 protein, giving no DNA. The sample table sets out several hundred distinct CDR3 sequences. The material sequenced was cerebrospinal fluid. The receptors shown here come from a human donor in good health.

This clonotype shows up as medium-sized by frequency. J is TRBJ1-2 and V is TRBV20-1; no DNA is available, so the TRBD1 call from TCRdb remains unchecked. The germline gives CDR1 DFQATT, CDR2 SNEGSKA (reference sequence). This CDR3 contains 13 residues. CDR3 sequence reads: CSARGQLPYGYTF.

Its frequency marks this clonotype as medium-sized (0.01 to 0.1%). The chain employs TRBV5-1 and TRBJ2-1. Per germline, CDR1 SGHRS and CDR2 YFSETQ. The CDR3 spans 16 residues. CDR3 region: CASSSNSGGSYNEQFF. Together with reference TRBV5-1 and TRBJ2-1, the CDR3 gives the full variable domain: KAGVTQTPRYLIKTRGQQVTLSCSPISGHRSVSWYQQTPGQGLQFLFEYFSETQRNKGNFPGRFSGRQFSNSRSEMNVSTLELGDSALYLCASSSNSGGSYNEQFFGPGTRLTVL.

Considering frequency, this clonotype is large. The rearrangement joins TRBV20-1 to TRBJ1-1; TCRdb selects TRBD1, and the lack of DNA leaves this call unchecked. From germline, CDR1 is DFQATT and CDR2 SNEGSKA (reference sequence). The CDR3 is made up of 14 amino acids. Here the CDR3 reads CSARDIQGITEAFF.